This T cell receptor beta chain is from a study of glioma-infiltrating T cells. Trimming took off 6 bases at V and 6 bases at J, with 11 bases between the two ends. Germline lookup yields CDR1 SNHLY and CDR2 FYNNEI. The CDR3 is 12 residues long. TCR alpha and beta CDR3 regions were amplified from RNA using iRepertoire nested multiplex PCR. From the multiplex PCR reads, TCRdb called clonotypes with MiXCR, one entry per CDR3 protein. The sample carries about 130,000 distinct CDR3 sequences, around 25% recorded once. Sequencing was performed on glioma tissue, nonneoplastic brain tissue, or PBMCs (not recorded which). This sequence joins TRBV2 and TRBJ1-2; the D gene is possibly TRBD1 (5 bases). This clonotype originated in a human donor with low-grade glioma or glioblastoma, undergoing nonglioma brain surgery, or in good health (not recorded which). CDR3: CASSPDSDGYTF. In DNA, the CDR3 is TGTGCCAGCAGCCCAGACAGCGATGGCTACACCTTC.